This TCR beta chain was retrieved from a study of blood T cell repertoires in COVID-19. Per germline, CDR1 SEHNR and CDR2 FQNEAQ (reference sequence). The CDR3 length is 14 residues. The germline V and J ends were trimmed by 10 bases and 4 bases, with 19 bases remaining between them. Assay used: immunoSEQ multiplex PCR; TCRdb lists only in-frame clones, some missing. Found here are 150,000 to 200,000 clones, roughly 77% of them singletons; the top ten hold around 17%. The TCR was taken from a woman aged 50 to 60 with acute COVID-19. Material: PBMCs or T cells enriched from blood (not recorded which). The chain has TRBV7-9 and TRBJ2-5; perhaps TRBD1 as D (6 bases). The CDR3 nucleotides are TGTGCCATCCTTAATTCAGGGGTCCCAGAGACCCAGTACTTC. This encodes CAILNSGVPETQYF.